The 10 T cell receptor beta chains below all came from one sample that was sequenced in a study of blood T cell repertoires in COVID-19. Profiled with immunoSEQ multiplex PCR; TCRdb holds only in-frame clones, not every one. Among approximately 31,000 clones listed, approximately 91% were seen once. Sequencing was performed on peripheral blood. The receptors were sampled from a man between 60 and 70 years old with acute or convalescent COVID-19.

This rearrangement joins TRBV4-3 to TRBJ1-6, with 7 bases identical to TRBD1. Germline assignment: CDR1 LGHNA and CDR2 YSLEER. After removal of 3 bases from V and 10 bases from J, the junction contained 9 bases not matched to a gene. This CDR3 is built from 15 residues. Here the CDR3 reads CASSQATNRGSPLHF. The CDR3 bases are TGCGCCAGCAGCCAGGCGACTAACAGGGGCTCACCCCTCCACTTT.

The genes are TRBV30 and TRBJ2-5; D possibly corresponds to TRBD2 (5 bases). Germline values: CDR1 GTSNPN, CDR2 SVGIG (reference sequence). V was trimmed by 3 bases and J by 1 base, leaving 12 bases between them. This CDR3 comprises 14 residues. The CDR3 nucleotides read TGTGCCTGGAGATCCAGGACTTCCCAAGAGACCCAGTACTTC. Protein sequence: CAWRSRTSQETQYF.

The chain uses TRBV3-1 (or the pseudogene TRBV3-2) and TRBJ1-6; D unresolved. The CDR3 length is 14 residues. Deletions cut 2 bases from V and 7 bases from J, with 9 bases between. The germline V gene encodes CDR1 LGHDT and CDR2 YNNKEL (reference sequence). The DNA for the CDR3 is TGTGCCAGCAGCCAATTGTACGGGAATTCACCCCTCCACTTT. Translating it yields CASSQLYGNSPLHF.

The chain recombines TRBV4-1 with TRBJ2-7, with TRBD2 matching over 8 bases. CDR3 length: 17 residues. The V and J ends lost 1 base and 1 base, in that order; junction bases with no gene match: 9. Germline CDR1 and CDR2: MGHRA and YSYEKL. The CDR3: CASSQVEAGVRSYEQYF. In nucleotides, the CDR3 is TGCGCCAGCAGCCAAGTTGAAGCGGGAGTAAGGTCCTACGAGCAGTACTTC.

The rearrangement joins TRBV18 to TRBJ2-2, with TRBD2 as a possible D gene (5 bases). V was cut by 0 bases and J by 3 bases, with 8 bases left in between. Germline V gene data show CDR1 as KGHSH and CDR2 as LQKENI. This CDR3 region has 15 residues. The CDR3 DNA follows: TGTGCCAGCTCACCACCGATGGGAGACACCGGGGAGCTGTTTTTT. It encodes CASSPPMGDTGELFF.

The chain has TRBV6-6 and TRBJ2-2, with D hard to call. Per germline, CDR1 MNHNY and CDR2 SVGAGI (reference sequence). V dropped 1 base and J dropped 3 bases, with 3 bases sitting between them. The CDR3 totals 13 residues. The CDR3 coding sequence is TGTGCCAGCAGTTACTTATACACCGGGGAGCTGTTTTTT. It encodes CASSYLYTGELFF.

This clone was detected a few times. The V gene is TRBV6-4, the J gene TRBJ2-3, with 12 positions matching TRBD2. J lost 7 bases, V lost 7 bases, and 18 bases had no gene match. CDR3 size: 18 residues. Per germline, CDR1 MRHNA and CDR2 SNTAGT. The CDR3 loop is CASTPTGVTSGSKYTQYF. In DNA, the CDR3 is TGTGCCAGCACCCCGACCGGGGTGACTAGCGGGAGCAAATATACGCAGTATTTT.

The chain has TRBV28 and TRBJ2-1, with D tentatively TRBD2 (5 bases). The germline gives CDR1 MDHEN, CDR2 SYDVKM. V lost 2 bases and J lost 7, with 15 bases in between. The CDR3 length is 15 residues. The CDR3 sequence: CASSLPRESSNEQFF. The CDR3 region has the DNA TGTGCCAGCAGTTTACCGAGGGAGTCCTCGAATGAGCAGTTCTTC. Looking up the rest from reference TRBV28 and TRBJ2-1 gives the full variable domain: DVKVTQSSRYLVKRTGEKVFLECVQDMDHENMFWYRQDPGLGLRLIYFSYDVKMKEKGDIPEGYSVSREKKERFSLILESASTNQTSMYLCASSLPRESSNEQFFGPGTRLTVL.

The genes are TRBV29-1 and TRBJ1-2; 9 nucleotides agree with TRBD1. The germline V gene encodes CDR1 SQVTM and CDR2 ANQGSEA. V lost 0 bases to trimming and J lost 8 bases; unmatched junction nucleotides: 4. The CDR3 sequence is 13 residues long. For the CDR3, the DNA is TGCAGCGTTGAAGATAGGACAGGGGAAGGCTACACCTTC. It specifies CSVEDRTGEGYTF.

The chain links TRBV11-3 to TRBJ2-3; D possibly corresponds to TRBD2 (6 bases). The CDR3 runs 15 residues. V was pared by 0 bases and J by 0 bases, with 7 bases between. CDR1 and CDR2 (germline): SGHNT, YENEEA. Written as DNA, the CDR3 is TGTGCCAGCAGCTTAGATGGGACTAGCACAGATACGCAGTATTTT. It translates to CASSLDGTSTDTQYF.